Listed below are T cell receptor beta chains from one sample, sequenced in a study of cytomegalovirus exposure and HLA in healthy donors. The method was immunoSEQ multiplex PCR; TCRdb's version includes in-frame clones alone and lacks a portion of them. The sample records under 130,000 clones, roughly 70% being singletons. Sequenced input: PBMCs. The receptors here all came from a man aged 40-50 years in good health and CMV-seropositive. CDR3s include the opening cysteine and the closing phenylalanine or tryptophan. Each record gives: CDR3 DNA, CDR3 protein, J gene, clone size, V gene, D gene. A D gene is named only where the DNA matches it firmly. Clone size, where shown, is once, few, many, or a class for clones that have expanded.

cdr3_nt: TGCGCCAGCAGCTCCGGACAGACCACATCTGGAAACACCATATATTTT
cdr3_aa: CASSSGQTTSGNTIYF
j_call: TRBJ1-3
clone_size: -
v_call: TRBV5-1
d_call: -

cdr3_nt: TGTGCCAGTGGTCCGGGACAGGGTTACAATGAGCAGTTCTTC
cdr3_aa: CASGPGQGYNEQFF
j_call: TRBJ2-1
clone_size: few
v_call: TRBV19
d_call: TRBD1

cdr3_nt: TGTGCCAGCTCACCGGGGACAGGGGTCACCGGGGAGCTGTTTTTT
cdr3_aa: CASSPGTGVTGELFF
j_call: TRBJ2-2
clone_size: -
v_call: TRBV18
d_call: TRBD1

cdr3_nt: TGTGCCAGCAGCCGTAACAGGGGGCTTAACTATGGCTACACCTTC
cdr3_aa: CASSRNRGLNYGYTF
j_call: TRBJ1-2
clone_size: few
v_call: TRBV6-6
d_call: TRBD1

cdr3_nt: TGCGCCAGCAGCCAAGATGCCTCTAGGGGAGATACGCAGTATTTT
cdr3_aa: CASSQDASRGDTQYF
j_call: TRBJ2-3
clone_size: few
v_call: TRBV4-1
d_call: -

cdr3_nt: TGTGCCAGCAGCAGGGGACAGGGGGCGCTGAATGAAAAACTGTTTTTT
cdr3_aa: CASSRGQGALNEKLFF
j_call: TRBJ1-4
clone_size: -
v_call: TRBV7-9
d_call: TRBD1

cdr3_nt: TGTGCCAGCAGCGCCGGACAGGGATGGAATCAGCCCCAGCATTTT
cdr3_aa: CASSAGQGWNQPQHF
j_call: TRBJ1-5
clone_size: -
v_call: TRBV25-1
d_call: TRBD1

cdr3_nt: TGTGCCAGCAGCCCGCAAGGACTAGCGGGAAATGAGCAGTTCTTC
cdr3_aa: CASSPQGLAGNEQFF
j_call: TRBJ2-1
clone_size: -
v_call: TRBV7-3
d_call: TRBD2

cdr3_nt: TGTGCCAGCAGTGCCGGACAGGGGCGAGGGGGCTACACCTTC
cdr3_aa: CASSAGQGRGGYTF
j_call: TRBJ1-2
clone_size: -
v_call: TRBV6-5
d_call: TRBD1

cdr3_nt: TGTGCCAGTAGTATGACGTCGTCCCCGGGATCCCCACAGTTCTTC
cdr3_aa: CASSMTSSPGSPQFF
j_call: TRBJ2-1
clone_size: -
v_call: TRBV19
d_call: -

cdr3_nt: TGTGCCAGTAGTTCAGGGACTAGCGGGTACAATGAGCAGTTCTTC
cdr3_aa: CASSSGTSGYNEQFF
j_call: TRBJ2-1
clone_size: few
v_call: TRBV19
d_call: TRBD2

cdr3_nt: TGTGCCAGCTCACCGGGACAGGGCTCCGGAAACACCATATATTTT
cdr3_aa: CASSPGQGSGNTIYF
j_call: TRBJ1-3
clone_size: -
v_call: TRBV18
d_call: TRBD1

cdr3_nt: TGTGCCAGCAGCCAAGTGCTAGCGGGAAGCACTTACAATGAGCAGTTCTTC
cdr3_aa: CASSQVLAGSTYNEQFF
j_call: TRBJ2-1
clone_size: -
v_call: TRBV14
d_call: TRBD2

cdr3_nt: TGTGCCAGCACTTTAGGGGGGGACAGGCAGTACTTC
cdr3_aa: CASTLGGDRQYF
j_call: TRBJ2-5
clone_size: -
v_call: TRBV6-6
d_call: -

cdr3_nt: TGTGCCAGCAGCCCGGGGCAGGGGTACACTGAAGCTTTCTTT
cdr3_aa: CASSPGQGYTEAFF
j_call: TRBJ1-1
clone_size: -
v_call: TRBV9
d_call: -

cdr3_nt: TGTGCCAGCTCACCACTGGTAGCGGGCAGCTCCTACAATGAGCAGTTCTTC
cdr3_aa: CASSPLVAGSSYNEQFF
j_call: TRBJ2-1
clone_size: few
v_call: TRBV18
d_call: TRBD2

cdr3_nt: TGTGCCAGCAGCGTTGGGAGAGCGGCAACAGATACGCAGTATTTT
cdr3_aa: CASSVGRAATDTQYF
j_call: TRBJ2-3
clone_size: few
v_call: TRBV9
d_call: -

cdr3_nt: TGTGCCAGCAGCTGGGGACAGGAGGGCGAGCAGTACTTC
cdr3_aa: CASSWGQEGEQYF
j_call: TRBJ2-7
clone_size: few
v_call: TRBV7-3
d_call: TRBD1

cdr3_nt: TGTGCCAGCAGCCGAAGGCCAGGGGGGCCCGTGAACACTGAAGCTTTCTTT
cdr3_aa: CASSRRPGGPVNTEAFF
j_call: TRBJ1-1
clone_size: -
v_call: TRBV27
d_call: TRBD1

cdr3_nt: TGTGCCAGTAGTCTCTTCGGACAGGAGAACACTGAAGCTTTCTTT
cdr3_aa: CASSLFGQENTEAFF
j_call: TRBJ1-1
clone_size: -
v_call: TRBV19
d_call: TRBD1

cdr3_nt: TGCGCCAGCAGCTTGGCCAGAACTAGCGGGACCGGTGAGCAGTTCTTC
cdr3_aa: CASSLARTSGTGEQFF
j_call: TRBJ2-1
clone_size: -
v_call: TRBV5-1
d_call: TRBD2

cdr3_nt: TGTGCCAGCAGCCAGGGACTTCCGGAAGCTTTCTTT
cdr3_aa: CASSQGLPEAFF
j_call: TRBJ1-1
clone_size: few
v_call: TRBV4-2
d_call: -

cdr3_nt: TGTGCCAGCAGCGTCCTTGCCGGTAGTTTATCCTACAATGAGCAGTTCTTC
cdr3_aa: CASSVLAGSLSYNEQFF
j_call: TRBJ2-1
clone_size: -
v_call: TRBV9
d_call: -

cdr3_nt: TGTGCCAGCAGCGTCGCAGGGGGCGCCGATGGCTACACCTTC
cdr3_aa: CASSVAGGADGYTF
j_call: TRBJ1-2
clone_size: once
v_call: TRBV9
d_call: TRBD1

cdr3_nt: TGTGCCAGCAGTTCGCGTGGGAGTAACTACGAGCAGTACTTC
cdr3_aa: CASSSRGSNYEQYF
j_call: TRBJ2-7
clone_size: -
v_call: TRBV6-5
d_call: -

cdr3_nt: TGTGCCAGCAGTTTAGACGGGTACAATGAGCAGTTCTTC
cdr3_aa: CASSLDGYNEQFF
j_call: TRBJ2-1
clone_size: few
v_call: TRBV28
d_call: -

cdr3_nt: TGCGCCAGCAGTGGCGGGCTGAACACTGAAGCTTTCTTT
cdr3_aa: CASSGGLNTEAFF
j_call: TRBJ1-1
clone_size: -
v_call: TRBV10-2
d_call: -

cdr3_nt: TGTGCCAGCAGTGAACCCACCGGGACAGGACTCACCGGGGAGCTGTTTTTT
cdr3_aa: CASSEPTGTGLTGELFF
j_call: TRBJ2-2
clone_size: -
v_call: TRBV2
d_call: TRBD1

cdr3_nt: TGTGCCAGCAGCTTGGCCAGGGGAGAGAACTATGGCTACACCTTC
cdr3_aa: CASSLARGENYGYTF
j_call: TRBJ1-2
clone_size: -
v_call: TRBV5-5
d_call: -

cdr3_nt: TGTGCCAGCAGCAGTAGAACAGCGGGCCAAGAGACCCAGTACTTC
cdr3_aa: CASSSRTAGQETQYF
j_call: TRBJ2-5
clone_size: few
v_call: TRBV28
d_call: -

cdr3_nt: TGTGCCTGGAGTGTAGGAGCGGGTTCTTACAATGAGCAGTTCTTC
cdr3_aa: CAWSVGAGSYNEQFF
j_call: TRBJ2-1
clone_size: -
v_call: TRBV30
d_call: -

cdr3_nt: TGTGCCAGCAGTGTAGCGGGCACCGGGGAGCTGTTTTTT
cdr3_aa: CASSVAGTGELFF
j_call: TRBJ2-2
clone_size: -
v_call: TRBV6-4
d_call: TRBD2

cdr3_nt: TGCGCCAGCAGCCAAGACGCGGGCCACTCTGGGGCCAACGTCCTGACTTTC
cdr3_aa: CASSQDAGHSGANVLTF
j_call: TRBJ2-6
clone_size: -
v_call: TRBV4-3
d_call: -

cdr3_nt: TGTGCCAGCATCACTAGCCTAAGGGGGCTCAGAGGCTTTTCGTTTTATGGCTACACCTTC
cdr3_aa: CASITSLRGLRGFSFYGYTF
j_call: TRBJ1-2
clone_size: -
v_call: TRBV21-1
d_call: -

cdr3_nt: TGTGCCAGCAGTGAAACGTCGGCTAGCGGTCTCAGCCTATATACGCAGTATTTT
cdr3_aa: CASSETSASGLSLYTQYF
j_call: TRBJ2-3
clone_size: -
v_call: TRBV2
d_call: TRBD2

cdr3_nt: TGTGCCAGCAGCCCCAGGGTACGGCAGCCCCAGCATTTT
cdr3_aa: CASSPRVRQPQHF
j_call: TRBJ1-5
clone_size: -
v_call: TRBV6-5
d_call: -

cdr3_nt: TGTGCCAGCAGTTACGCAGGACAGGAATACAATGAGCAGTTCTTC
cdr3_aa: CASSYAGQEYNEQFF
j_call: TRBJ2-1
clone_size: -
v_call: TRBV6-5
d_call: TRBD1

cdr3_nt: TGTGCTAGTGGTTTGGTACTAGCGGGAAAAGAGACCCAGTACTTC
cdr3_aa: CASGLVLAGKETQYF
j_call: TRBJ2-5
clone_size: -
v_call: TRBV12-5
d_call: TRBD2

cdr3_nt: TGTGCCAGCAGCTCGGGACTAGCTCTGAATGAGCAGTTCTTC
cdr3_aa: CASSSGLALNEQFF
j_call: TRBJ2-1
clone_size: -
v_call: TRBV9
d_call: TRBD2

cdr3_nt: TGTGCCTGGAGTGAGCCGGGACTGCGGTACTTC
cdr3_aa: CAWSEPGLRYF
j_call: TRBJ2-5
clone_size: -
v_call: TRBV30
d_call: -